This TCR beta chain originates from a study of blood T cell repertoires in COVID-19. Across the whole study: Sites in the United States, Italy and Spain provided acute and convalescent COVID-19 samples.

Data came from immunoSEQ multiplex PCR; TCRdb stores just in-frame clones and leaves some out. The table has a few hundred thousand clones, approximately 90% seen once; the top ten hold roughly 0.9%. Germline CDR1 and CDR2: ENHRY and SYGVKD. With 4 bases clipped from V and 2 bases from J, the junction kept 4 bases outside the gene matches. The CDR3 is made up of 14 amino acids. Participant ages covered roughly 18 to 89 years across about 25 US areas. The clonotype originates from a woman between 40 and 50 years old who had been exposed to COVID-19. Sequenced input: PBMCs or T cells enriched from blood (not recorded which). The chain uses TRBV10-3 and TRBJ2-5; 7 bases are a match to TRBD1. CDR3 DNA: TGTGCCATCAGTGGGACAGGCCTACAAGAGACCCAGTACTTC. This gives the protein CAISGTGLQETQYF.